Presented here are 5 T cell receptor beta chains from one specimen sequenced in a study of cytomegalovirus exposure and HLA in healthy donors. PCR used 60 Vbeta primers and 13 Jbeta primers. The protocol was immunoSEQ multiplex PCR, while the TCRdb copy is restricted to in-frame clones and leaves out a portion. The repertoire holds roughly 160,000 clones, with 75% to 90% as singletons. The sample consisted of PBMCs. Every receptor here comes from a boy between 2 and 10 years old in good health and CMV-seronegative.

This chain uses TRBV19 with TRBJ1-1; D perhaps matches TRBD1 (5 bases). The germline V gene encodes CDR1 LNHDA and CDR2 SQIVND (reference sequence). Trimming removed 3 bases at V and 5 bases at J, with 10 bases between. The CDR3 sequence is 13 residues long. The CDR3 DNA follows: TGTGCCAGTAGTATTACCGGGGGGACTGAAGCTTTCTTT. Protein sequence: CASSITGGTEAFF.

This clone was found a few times. This chain links TRBV6-1 with TRBJ1-5, with 10 positions matching TRBD1. The V segment lost 9 bases and the J segment 1 base; nucleotides outside the gene matches: 6. This CDR3 region has 15 residues. Germline V lookup: CDR1 MNHNS, CDR2 SASEGT. The CDR3 sequence is CASDWTGGSNQPQHF. The CDR3 region has the DNA TGTGCCAGTGATTGGACAGGGGGGAGCAATCAGCCCCAGCATTTT.

To note about this clone: The sample contains more than one DNA sequence encoding this CDR3. The rearrangement links TRBV20-1 to TRBJ2-5, with D possibly being TRBD2 (5 bases). The CDR3 length is 11 residues. Trimming removed 1 base at V and 5 bases at J, with 5 bases between. Germline CDR1 reads DFQATT; CDR2 reads SNEGSKA (reference sequence). The CDR3 spells CSARGGETQYF. CDR3 coding DNA: TGCAGTGCTAGAGGAGGGGAGACCCAGTACTTC.

The chain joins TRBV19 to TRBJ2-1, with D unclear. Germline lookup yields CDR1 LNHDA and CDR2 SQIVND (reference sequence). The CDR3 contains 15 residues. V shed 4 bases and J shed 0 bases, with 10 bases lying between them. The CDR3 is CASSTRISSYNEQFF. For the CDR3, the DNA is TGTGCCAGTAGTACCAGGATAAGCTCCTACAATGAGCAGTTCTTC.

V is TRBV14 and J is TRBJ1-4; TRBD1 is a possible D gene (6 bases). Per germline, CDR1 SGHDN and CDR2 FVKESK. The V and J ends lost 3 bases and 6 bases respectively, with 14 bases between them. The CDR3 covers 15 residues. As DNA, the CDR3 is TGTGCCAGCAGCCACAACCCAGGGGTTTATGAAAAACTGTTTTTT. Its translation is CASSHNPGVYEKLFF.